This T cell receptor (beta chain) is drawn from a study of control samples from healthy donors and cancer patients. Sequenced by immunoSEQ multiplex PCR; TCRdb stores in-frame clones only, minus some. The sample holds about 96,000 clones, 85% to 95% seen once. The V and J ends lost 6 bases and 2 bases respectively, with 11 bases between them. Germline V gene sequence: CDR1 MNHEY, CDR2 SVGEGT. The CDR3 covers 14 residues. The sample comprised blood. The V gene is TRBV6-2 or TRBV6-3, the J gene TRBJ1-3, with D unclear. This receptor was obtained from a man between 18 and 29 years old in good health. This chain's CDR3 is CASSRSGTGNTIYF. CDR3 in DNA: TGTGCCAGCAGCAGAAGCGGGACTGGAAACACCATATATTTT.